This T cell receptor beta chain was recovered during a study of T cells after yellow fever vaccination. For the study at large: The SMART-Seq v4 Ultra Low Input method served to prepare the low-cell-number fractions. Study-level points and caveats: The secondary response was weaker, and its peak arrived faster, on day 5 versus 15. Abundant clonotypes (contaminants from the bulk population) could be present in FACS-sorted repertoires.

TCR cDNA, made by 5'RACE template switching, carried an added universal primer site and UMIs. TCRdb reprocessed the 5' RACE reads via MiXCR and lists one record per CDR3 protein. This repertoire shows 350,000 to 450,000 distinct CDR3 sequences, around 19% found once; its top ten account for about a sixth. There are a few counts of this clonotype. The antigen remains undetermined. This CDR3 is 14 amino acids long. The germline CDR1 and CDR2 sequences are SNHLY and FYNNEI. V gave up 6 bases and J gave up 1 base; unmatched junction bases: 3. The specimen was PBMCs, collected before the yellow fever booster vaccination. This clonotype was sampled from a man in his late teens or twenties who received the YFV17D yellow fever vaccine. J is TRBJ1-5 and V is TRBV2; 7 nucleotides align to TRBD1. This CDR3 is CASSRGQSNQPQHF. CDR3 in DNA: TGTGCCAGCAGCCGGGGACAGAGCAATCAGCCCCAGCATTTT.